This TCR beta chain appears in the sequencing data of a study of long-term antiretroviral therapy in people with HIV. Regarding the study as a whole: Clones expanded before ART dominated the repertoire at all time points. Post-ART diversity increased but stayed below transplant donor controls.

V was clipped by 0 bases and J by 1 base, with 2 bases between them. CDR1 is SGDLS and CDR2 is YYNGEE in the germline V gene. The length of the CDR3 is 14 residues. Concerning this clone itself: Its antigen is not known.

At survey level, the immunoSEQ assay was run in its v3.0 version. TCRdb keeps only in-frame clones here, not all; method: immunoSEQ multiplex PCR. The sample holds approximately 17,000 clones, about 85% seen once. The receptor comes from a young man with HIV. The sample in question was unsorted PBMCs, obtained less than 1.3 years before starting antiretroviral therapy. V is TRBV9 and J is TRBJ2-6, with no clear D. This chain's CDR3 is CASSVGSGANVLTF. CDR3 in DNA: TGTGCCAGCAGCGTAGGGTCTGGGGCCAACGTCCTGACTTTC.